The clone carrying this T cell receptor (beta chain) was detected many times. No antigen is known for it. This sample stems from a study of Graves' ophthalmopathy and Graves' hyperthyroidism. Study overall: Peripheral blood was gathered at the point of initial diagnosis, before any treatment started.

The study's findings and limits: With a specificity of about 73% and a sensitivity of roughly 71%, the model predicted ophthalmopathy progression.

Germline V gene sequence: CDR1 SEHNR, CDR2 FQNEAQ (reference sequence). Unmatched junction bases numbered 4, after V lost 5 bases and J lost 3 bases. This CDR3 spans 13 amino acids. Using RNA transcripts, the TCR beta CDR3 regions were amplified. HTBI primers were employed in first-round RT-PCR, then a second-round multiplex PCR followed. Each CDR3 protein gets one entry after TCRdb re-called the multiplex PCR reads with MiXCR. The data contain some 520,000 distinct CDR3 sequences, under 15% of them singletons. This receptor was taken from a woman aged 25 to 45 with Graves' ophthalmopathy. This sequence joins TRBV7-9 and TRBJ2-7; 7 bases fit TRBD1. The specimen sequenced was blood. This chain's CDR3 is CASSTGQLYEQYF. CDR3 nucleotides: TGTGCCAGCAGCACGGGACAGCTCTACGAGCAGTACTTC. The full variable domain, completed using reference TRBV7-9 and TRBJ2-7, is DTGVSQNPRHKITKRGQNVTFRCDPISEHNRLYWYRQTLGQGPEFLTYFQNEAQLEKSRLLSDRFSAERPKGSFSTLEIQRTEQGDSAMYLCASSTGQLYEQYFGPGTRLTVT.